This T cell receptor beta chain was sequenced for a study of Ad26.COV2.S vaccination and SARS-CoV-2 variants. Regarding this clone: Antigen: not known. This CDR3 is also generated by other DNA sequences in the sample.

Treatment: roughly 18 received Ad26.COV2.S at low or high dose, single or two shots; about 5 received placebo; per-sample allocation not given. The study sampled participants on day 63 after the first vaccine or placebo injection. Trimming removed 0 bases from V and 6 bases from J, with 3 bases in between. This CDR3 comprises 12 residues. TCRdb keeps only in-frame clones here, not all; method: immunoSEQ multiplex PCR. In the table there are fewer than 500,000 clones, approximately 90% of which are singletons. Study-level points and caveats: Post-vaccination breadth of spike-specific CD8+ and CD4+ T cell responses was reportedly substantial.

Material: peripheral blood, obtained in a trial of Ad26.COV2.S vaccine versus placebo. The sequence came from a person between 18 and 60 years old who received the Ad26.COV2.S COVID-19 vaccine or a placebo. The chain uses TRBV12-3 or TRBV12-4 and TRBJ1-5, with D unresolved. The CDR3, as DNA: TGTGCCAGCAGTTTAGCAGGTCAGCCCCAGCATTTT. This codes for CASSLAGQPQHF.